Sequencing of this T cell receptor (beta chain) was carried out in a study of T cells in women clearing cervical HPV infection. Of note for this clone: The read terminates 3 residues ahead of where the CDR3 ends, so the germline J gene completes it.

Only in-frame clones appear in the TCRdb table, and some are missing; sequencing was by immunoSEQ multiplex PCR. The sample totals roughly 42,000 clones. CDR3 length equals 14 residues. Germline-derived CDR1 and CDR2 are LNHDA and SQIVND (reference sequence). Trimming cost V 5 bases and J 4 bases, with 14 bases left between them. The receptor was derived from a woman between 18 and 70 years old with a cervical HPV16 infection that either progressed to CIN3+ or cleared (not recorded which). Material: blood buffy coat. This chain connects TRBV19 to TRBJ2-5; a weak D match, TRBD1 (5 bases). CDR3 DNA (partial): TGTGCCAGTAGTCCGCGGAACAGGATAGAGACC. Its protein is CASSPRNRIET. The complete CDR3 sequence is CASSPRNRIETQYF.